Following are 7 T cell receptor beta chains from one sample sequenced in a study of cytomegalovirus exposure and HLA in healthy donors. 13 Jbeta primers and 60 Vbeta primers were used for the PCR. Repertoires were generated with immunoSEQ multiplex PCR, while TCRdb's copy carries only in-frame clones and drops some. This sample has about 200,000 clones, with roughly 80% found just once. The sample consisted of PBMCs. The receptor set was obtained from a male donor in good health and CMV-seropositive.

CDR3 nucleotide sequence: TGTGCCAGCGGTGGACAGGTGGGACAGCCCCAGCATTTT. This gives the protein CASGGQVGQPQHF. This chain uses TRBV28 with TRBJ1-5, with 7 bases aligning to TRBD1. CDR3 length: 13 residues. V gave up 8 bases and J gave up 7 bases; unmatched junction bases: 8. Germline CDR1 is MDHEN and CDR2 is SYDVKM.

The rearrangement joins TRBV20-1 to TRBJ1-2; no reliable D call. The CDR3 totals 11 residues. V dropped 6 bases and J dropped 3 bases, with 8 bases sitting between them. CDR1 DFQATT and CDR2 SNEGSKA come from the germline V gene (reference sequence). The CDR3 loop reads CSASQDYGYTF. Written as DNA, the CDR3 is TGCAGTGCGAGCCAGGACTATGGCTACACCTTC.

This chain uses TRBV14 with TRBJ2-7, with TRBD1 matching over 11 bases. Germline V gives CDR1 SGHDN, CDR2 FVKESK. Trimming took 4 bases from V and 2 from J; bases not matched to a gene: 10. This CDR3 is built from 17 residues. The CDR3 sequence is CASSLGFRTGGPYEQYF. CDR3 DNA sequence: TGTGCCAGCAGCCTTGGCTTTAGGACAGGGGGCCCCTACGAGCAGTACTTC.

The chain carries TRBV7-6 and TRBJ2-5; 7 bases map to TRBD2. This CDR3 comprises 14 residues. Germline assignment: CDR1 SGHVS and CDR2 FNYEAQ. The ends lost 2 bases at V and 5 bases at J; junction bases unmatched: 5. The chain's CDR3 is CASSLSGRRETQYF. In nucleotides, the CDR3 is TGTGCCAGCAGCTTATCCGGGAGGCGGGAGACCCAGTACTTC.

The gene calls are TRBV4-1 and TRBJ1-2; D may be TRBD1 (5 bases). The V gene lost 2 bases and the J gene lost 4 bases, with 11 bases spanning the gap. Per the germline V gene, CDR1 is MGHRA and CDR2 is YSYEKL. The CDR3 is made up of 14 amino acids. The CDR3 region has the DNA TGCGCCAGCAGCCAATTAGACAGAGGCTATGGCTACACCTTC. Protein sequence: CASSQLDRGYGYTF.

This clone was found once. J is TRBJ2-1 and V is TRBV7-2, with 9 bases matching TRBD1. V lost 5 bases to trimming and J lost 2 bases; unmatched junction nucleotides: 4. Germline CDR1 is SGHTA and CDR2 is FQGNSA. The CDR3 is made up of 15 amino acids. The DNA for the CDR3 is TGTGCCAGCAGCCCGGGACAGGGAACCTACAATGAGCAGTTCTTC. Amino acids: CASSPGQGTYNEQFF.

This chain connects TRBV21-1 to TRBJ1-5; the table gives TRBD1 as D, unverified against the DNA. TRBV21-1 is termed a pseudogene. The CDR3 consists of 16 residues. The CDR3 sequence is CASSTNRTHSNQPQHF. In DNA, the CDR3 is TGTGCCAGCAGCACTAACAGAACTCATAGCAATCAGCCCCAGCATTTT.